The 27 T cell receptor beta chains reported below all come from one sample, sequenced in a study of molecular identifiers for immune sequencing clone quantification. One entry per CDR3 protein, called by TCRdb with MiXCR from the PCR reads. Of 350,000 or so distinct CDR3 sequences detected, roughly a fifth appear once; the ten largest clones hold approximately 0.8%. Sequencing was done on a sample of naive CD8+ T cells from blood, with Jurkat cell RNA spiked in. Subset: FACS-sorted CD8+CD4-CCR7+CD45RA+ naive T cells. The origin of the receptors is a human donor in good health. Some libraries in this study had Jurkat cell RNA spiked in.

This clonotype appeared many times. A read error may explain this, as a much larger clone is one base away. The rearrangement uses TRBV7-9 and TRBJ2-7, with D unclear. Germline lookup yields CDR1 SEHNR and CDR2 FQNEAQ (reference sequence). V dropped 0 bases and J dropped 6 bases, with 6 bases sitting between them. This CDR3 is built from 12 residues. CDR3 loop: CASSLAGFEQYF. The CDR3 bases are TGTGCCAGCAGCTTAGCCGGGTTCGAGCAGTACTTC. The variable domain in full, with the rest retrieved from reference TRBV7-9 and TRBJ2-7, is DTGVSQNPRHKITKRGQNVTFRCDPISEHNRLYWYRQTLGQGPEFLTYFQNEAQLEKSRLLSDRFSAERPKGSFSTLEIQRTEQGDSAMYLCASSLAGFEQYFGPGTRLTVT.

With respect to this clonotype: A much larger clone differs by one base, so this may be a read error. This chain uses TRBV6-6 with TRBJ2-7, with D possibly matching TRBD2 (7 bases). V shed 2 bases and J shed 5 bases, with 13 bases lying between them. Germline lookup yields CDR1 MNHNY and CDR2 SVGAGI (reference sequence). The CDR3 sequence is 14 residues long. CDR3 coding DNA: TGTGCCAGCAGTTACGGCGGGGGCGTCAACGAGCAGTACTTC. It codes for CASSYGGGVNEQYF.

The sample holds a few counts of this clonotype. The chain links TRBV20-1 to TRBJ2-4, with 14 bases aligning to TRBD2. With V trimmed by 3 bases and J by 0 bases, 10 bases remained unmatched. Germline V gene data show CDR1 as DFQATT and CDR2 as SNEGSKA (reference sequence). CDR3 length: 19 amino acids. In DNA, the CDR3 is TGCAGTGCTAGCCCCGGGACTAGCGGGAGCGGGATAGCCAAAAACATTCAGTACTTC. Amino acid sequence: CSASPGTSGSGIAKNIQYF.

In this sample, this clonotype turned up many times. The rearrangement joins TRBV28 to TRBJ2-5, with D maybe TRBD2 (6 bases). The germline CDR1 and CDR2 sequences are MDHEN and SYDVKM. The CDR3 has 16 amino acids. V was shortened by 6 bases and J by 2 bases, with 19 bases between the two germline ends. The CDR3 is CASRRYSGGWQETQYF. Here the CDR3 DNA reads TGTGCCAGCAGGAGGTATAGCGGAGGTTGGCAAGAGACCCAGTACTTC.

Notes on this clonotype: This may be a read error, as it is one base from a much larger clone. J is TRBJ2-5 and V is TRBV4-1; 7 nucleotides agree with TRBD2. The CDR3 is 14 residues long. With 1 base clipped from V and 5 bases from J, the junction kept 4 bases outside the gene matches. CDR1 is MGHRA, CDR2 YSYEKL, per germline. DNA of the CDR3: TGCGCCAGCAGCCAAGCTCGGGGGGTGGAGACCCAGTACTTC. Its protein is CASSQARGVETQYF.

In regard to this clonotype: Since a much larger clone is just one base distant, this may be a read error. The chain recombines TRBV12-3 or TRBV12-4 with TRBJ1-2; no reliable D call. The CDR3 has 13 residues. Trimming stripped 2 bases from V and 6 bases from J, with 10 bases between. CDR3 DNA sequence: TGTGCCAGCAGTTTATCCACAGAGGATGGCTACACCTTC. It codes for CASSLSTEDGYTF.

This clonotype was recorded many times. This chain uses TRBV7-9 with TRBJ2-3; D might be TRBD2 (5 bases). In germline, CDR1 is SEHNR, CDR2 FQNEAQ (reference sequence). This CDR3 is built from 12 residues. Between the trimmed V and J ends, which lost 8 bases and 5 bases, there was a span of 11 bases. The CDR3 here is CASGSSLDTQYF. CDR3 nucleotides: TGTGCCAGCGGGAGCTCCCTAGATACGCAGTATTTT.

There are many counts of this clonotype. The chain combines TRBV12-3 or TRBV12-4 with TRBJ1-1, with D maybe TRBD1 (6 bases). With 3 bases removed from V and 5 bases from J, the gap between germline ends came to 25 bases. The CDR3 length is 18 residues. The DNA for the CDR3 is TGTGCCAGCAGTTTTTCCGGGGGCGCGAGGAAGAGGAAGACTGAAGCTTTCTTT. Amino acids: CASSFSGGARKRKTEAFF.

This clonotype was detected many times. This chain connects TRBV6-5 to TRBJ2-2; a weak D match, TRBD2 (6 bases). V lost 2 bases, J lost 2 bases, and 12 bases lay in between. Germline loops: CDR1 MNHEY, CDR2 SVGAGI. The CDR3 has 16 residues. CDR3 residues: CASSYPEGRNTGELFF. CDR3 bases: TGTGCCAGCAGTTACCCGGAGGGGCGAAACACCGGGGAGCTGTTTTTT.

This clonotype has just a few counts. The rearrangement uses TRBV12-3 or TRBV12-4 and TRBJ2-5; 10 bases agree with TRBD2. V lost 3 bases and J lost 2; bases outside the gene matches: 6. The CDR3 consists of 16 residues. CDR3 protein: CASSLSSGGLQETQYF. The CDR3 DNA reads as TGTGCCAGCAGTTTGTCTAGCGGGGGATTACAAGAGACCCAGTACTTC.

Worth noting for this clonotype: This may arise from a read error, as a much more abundant clone is one base away. The chain carries TRBV20-1 and TRBJ1-3; D not resolved. The CDR3 is 14 amino acids. The germline V gene has CDR1 DFQATT and CDR2 SNEGSKA (reference sequence). The CDR3 loop is CSASRSLGGNTMYF. The DNA for the CDR3 is TGCAGTGCTAGTCGCAGTTTAGGTGGAAACACCATGTATTTT.

This clonotype was counted many times. The chain couples TRBV28 to TRBJ2-3, with 13 positions matching TRBD2. The CDR3 contains 15 residues. V was clipped by 5 bases and J by 6 bases; unmatched bases: 5. CDR1 MDHEN and CDR2 SYDVKM come from the germline V gene. CDR3 sequence: CASSLGLAGVDTQYF. CDR3 bases: TGTGCCAGCAGTCTCGGACTAGCGGGAGTCGATACGCAGTATTTT.

This clonotype was seen many times. The chain uses TRBV2 and TRBJ2-7, with 7 bases aligning to TRBD2. CDR1 is SNHLY, CDR2 FYNNEI, per germline. The length of the CDR3 is 15 residues. J lost 3 bases, V lost 0 bases, and 5 bases had no gene match. CDR3 protein: CASSEALREFYEQYF. DNA for the CDR3: TGTGCCAGCAGTGAAGCGCTGCGGGAGTTCTACGAGCAGTACTTC.

This clonotype has ten or more counts. The CDR3 spells CASSLITNTEAFF. Written as DNA, the CDR3 is TGTGCCAGCAGCTTAATTACGAACACTGAAGCTTTCTTT. The V and J genes are TRBV7-9 and TRBJ1-1; D remains unclear. The length of the CDR3 is 13 residues. Trimming stripped 2 bases from V and 1 base from J, with 5 bases between. Germline assignment: CDR1 SEHNR and CDR2 FQNEAQ (reference sequence).

With regard to this clonotype: A much larger clone is a single base away; this may be a read error. CDR3 residues: CTSSSTGASNQPQHF. CDR3 nucleotide sequence: TGTACCAGCAGTTCCACAGGGGCCAGCAATCAGCCCCAGCATTTT. The rearrangement joins TRBV28 to TRBJ1-5, with TRBD1 matching 7 bases. Germline CDR1 is MDHEN and CDR2 is SYDVKM. This CDR3 contains 15 residues.

This clonotype was detected ten times or more. The chain recombines TRBV27 with TRBJ2-7; D not certain. Trimming removed 0 bases at V and 1 base at J, with 7 bases between. The CDR3 is made up of 14 amino acids. Germline lookup yields CDR1 MNHEY and CDR2 SMNVEV (reference sequence). This CDR3 is CASSLSAGSYEQYF. For the CDR3, the DNA is TGTGCCAGCAGTTTATCGGCCGGGTCCTACGAGCAGTACTTC.

This clonotype was observed many times. This rearrangement joins TRBV5-1 to TRBJ2-7; 11 bases agree with TRBD2. Germline CDR1 and CDR2: SGHRS and YFSETQ. This CDR3 has 14 amino acids. The ends lost 2 bases at V and 6 bases at J; junction bases unmatched: 4. For the CDR3, the DNA is TGCGCCAGCAGCTTCCTAGGACTAGCGGGCGAGCAGTACTTC. Protein: CASSFLGLAGEQYF.

On this clonotype: A much larger clone differs from this one at a single base, so this may be a read error. The J gene is TRBJ1-3, the V gene TRBV7-9; D not certain. The germline CDR1 and CDR2 sequences are SEHNR and FQNEAQ (reference sequence). This CDR3 has 12 residues. CDR3 bases: TGTGCCGGCAGCTGGTACGGAAACACCATATATTTT. Its protein product is CAGSWYGNTIYF. Based on the CDR3 plus reference TRBV7-9 and TRBJ1-3, the full variable domain is DTGVSQNPRHKITKRGQNVTFRCDPISEHNRLYWYRQTLGQGPEFLTYFQNEAQLEKSRLLSDRFSAERPKGSFSTLEIQRTEQGDSAMYLCAGSWYGNTIYFGEGSWLTVV.

With respect to this clonotype: This sequence may be a read error, since a much larger clone differs from it by one base. The V call is TRBV6-2 or TRBV6-3, the J call TRBJ1-2; D unclear. V lost 2 bases and J lost 3, with 10 bases in between. The CDR3 is 14 residues long. Germline assignment: CDR1 MNHEY and CDR2 SVGEGT. The DNA for the CDR3 is TGTGCCAGCAGTTACGGGCCGGCTGACTATGGCTACACCTTC. Protein sequence: CASSYGPADYGYTF.

To note about this clonotype: Here the CDR3 omits its conserved ending phenylalanine or tryptophan, so a read error is the likely source. The genes are TRBV9 and TRBJ2-1, with 8 bases identical to TRBD2. V was pared by 0 bases and J by 8 bases, with 4 bases of the junction left unmatched. This CDR3 has 14 amino acids. The germline V gene has CDR1 SGDLS and CDR2 YYNGEE. This CDR3 reads CASSVVSAGDEQFS. In DNA, the CDR3 is TGTGCCAGCAGCGTAGTTTCAGCGGGAGATGAGCAGTTCTCC.

At least ten counts were recorded for this clonotype. V and J are TRBV5-1 and TRBJ1-1, with D possibly being TRBD1 (5 bases). Germline loops: CDR1 SGHRS, CDR2 YFSETQ. V dropped 2 bases and J dropped 4 bases, with 18 bases sitting between them. The CDR3 consists of 16 residues. CDR3 in amino acids: CASSLRGADRVTEAFF. Written as DNA, the CDR3 is TGCGCCAGCAGCTTACGCGGGGCTGATAGAGTCACTGAAGCTTTCTTT.

The chain recombines TRBV29-1 with TRBJ2-2; D might be TRBD1 or TRBD2, each matching 5 bases. There are 12 residues in the CDR3. Trimming shortened V by 7 bases and J by 7 bases, and 13 bases separated the two germline ends. Germline-derived CDR1 and CDR2 are SQVTM and ANQGSEA. The CDR3 DNA reads TGCAGCGCCCGGGGCGCCGGCGGGGAGCTGTTTTTT. Translation gives CSARGAGGELFF.

Points on this clonotype: A single base separates this from a much larger clone, so it may be a read error. The chain uses TRBV4-1 and TRBJ2-4, with D possibly matching TRBD1 (6 bases). This CDR3 has 12 residues. Germline CDR1 reads MGHRA; CDR2 reads YSYEKL. In nucleotides, the CDR3 is TGCGCCAGCGGCCAAGATCGCAGGGACAAGTACTTC. Translating gives CASGQDRRDKYF.

With regard to this clonotype: An end of the junction does not agree with germline; a read error may underlie this. The chain recombines TRBV6-2 or TRBV6-3 with TRBJ1-1, with 9 nucleotides matching TRBD1. The CDR3 is 14 amino acids. Germline V lookup: CDR1 MNHEY, CDR2 SVGEGT. The CDR3 coding sequence is TGTGCCAGCACCTTACTAACAGGGGGCACTGTAGCTTTCTTT. It encodes CASTLLTGGTVAFF.

The CDR3 nucleotides are TGTGCCAGTAGTATAGTGGGGGGCCCCTACGAGCAGTACTTC. Translation gives CASSIVGGPYEQYF. This chain joins TRBV19 and TRBJ2-7, with D tentatively TRBD1 or TRBD2 (6 bases each). The CDR3 spans 14 residues. The ends were cut back, 1 base at V and 2 bases at J, with 9 bases in the middle. Germline loops: CDR1 LNHDA, CDR2 SQIVND (reference sequence). Drawing the rest from reference TRBV19 and TRBJ2-7, the complete variable domain is DGGITQSPKYLFRKEGQNVTLSCEQNLNHDAMYWYRQDPGQGLRLIYYSQIVNDFQKGDIAEGYSVSREKKESFPLTVTSAQKNPTAFYLCASSIVGGPYEQYFGPGTRLTVT.

V usage is TRBV20-1 and J usage is TRBJ2-7; a possible D gene is TRBD1 (6 bases). The CDR3 is 14 residues long. CDR1 is DFQATT and CDR2 is SNEGSKA in the germline V gene (reference sequence). Trimming left V 5 bases short and J 4 bases short, with 18 bases between. CDR3: CSAPLWRQEYEQYF. In nucleotides, the CDR3 is TGCAGTGCTCCGCTTTGGAGACAGGAGTACGAGCAGTACTTC.

The chain employs TRBV4-3 and TRBJ2-1; D tentatively reads TRBD1 or TRBD2 (5 bases each). V lost 0 bases and J 5 bases, leaving 11 bases between the germline ends. There are 15 residues in the CDR3. The germline V gene has CDR1 LGHNA and CDR2 YSLEER. CDR3 bases: TGCGCCAGCAGCCAAGACACGGGACGGGACAATGAGCAGTTCTTC. This codes for CASSQDTGRDNEQFF.